The 18 T cell receptor beta chains given below trace back to one sample, sequenced in a study of response to subunit inactivated influenza vaccine. TCRdb redid the calling of the RT-PCR reads with MiXCR, one entry per CDR3 protein. There are around 850,000 distinct CDR3 sequences in the sample; less than 20% occur only once, and roughly 11% lies in the top ten. The input for sequencing was PBMCs from blood, taken 4 to 6 days after vaccination. Every receptor here comes from a man in his fifties or sixties who received an inactivated influenza vaccine.

The CDR3 sequence is CASSQDGEIPYGYTF. The CDR3 DNA reads as TGCGCCAGCAGCCAAGATGGGGAGATACCGTATGGCTACACCTTC. The V call is TRBV4-3, the J call TRBJ1-2; D remains ambiguous. This CDR3 has 15 residues. V dropped 0 bases and J dropped 5 bases, with 13 bases sitting between them. The germline CDR1 and CDR2 sequences are LGHNA and YSLEER.

The chain carries TRBV20-1 and TRBJ2-7, with D maybe TRBD2 (5 bases). The CDR3 covers 11 residues. Trimming removed 4 bases at V and 4 bases at J, with 8 bases between. Germline loops: CDR1 DFQATT, CDR2 SNEGSKA (reference sequence). The CDR3 here is CSAIARYEQYF. DNA for the CDR3: TGCAGTGCTATAGCGAGATACGAGCAGTACTTC.

This clonotype was detected a few times. The V call is TRBV20-1, the J call TRBJ1-1, with D maybe TRBD1 (6 bases). This CDR3 is 15 amino acids long. With 0 bases removed from V and 3 bases from J, the gap between germline ends came to 14 bases. Germline V gives CDR1 DFQATT, CDR2 SNEGSKA (reference sequence). The CDR3 loop reads CSAREPGHRDTEAFF. The CDR3 DNA follows: TGCAGTGCTAGAGAACCGGGACATAGGGACACTGAAGCTTTCTTT.

The chain's CDR3 is CASSQVVGLTYEQYF. Here the CDR3 DNA reads TGCGCCAGCAGCCAAGTTGTGGGACTAACCTACGAGCAGTACTTC. The genes are TRBV4-3 and TRBJ2-7, with 7 bases identical to TRBD2. The CDR3 contains 15 residues. V lost 1 base, J lost 2 bases, and 5 bases stayed unmatched. Germline values: CDR1 LGHNA, CDR2 YSLEER.

The chain is built from TRBV4-3 and TRBJ2-3, with TRBD2 matching over 8 bases. Germline V gene data show CDR1 as LGHNA and CDR2 as YSLEER. The CDR3 is 16 amino acids. V was clipped by 0 bases and J by 5 bases; unmatched bases: 7. The DNA of the CDR3 is TGCGCCAGCAGCCAAGATGGCCGGGGGGGCATAGATACGCAGTATTTT. As protein: CASSQDGRGGIDTQYF.

The rearrangement uses TRBV14 and TRBJ2-1; 7 bases line up with TRBD2. V shed 0 bases and J 9 bases; nucleotides not matched to a gene: 17. CDR3 length equals 18 residues. Germline CDR1 SGHDN, CDR2 FVKESK. The CDR3 DNA reads as TGTGCCAGCAGCCAAGATTATTTGCCCGGGAGGCCCCTGGCTGAGCAGTTCTTC. Residues: CASSQDYLPGRPLAEQFF.

J is TRBJ2-1 and V is TRBV7-3; D may match TRBD1 or TRBD2 (5 bases each). The CDR3 contains 15 residues. V was cut by 4 bases and J by 4 bases, with 14 bases left in between. From germline, CDR1 is SGHTA and CDR2 FQGTGA. Here the CDR3 DNA reads TGTGCCAGCAGCTCCGGGACCCCCCTTTACAATGAGCAGTTCTTC. This gives the protein CASSSGTPLYNEQFF.

This clonotype occurred many times. The rearrangement links TRBV5-1 to TRBJ2-3, with TRBD2 matching over 14 bases. This CDR3 comprises 16 residues. Germline V CDR1 and CDR2: SGHRS, YFSETQ. After removal of 4 bases from V and 4 bases from J, the junction contained 5 bases not matched to a gene. The CDR3 DNA is TGCGCCAGCAGCCCGAGGACTAGCGGGGGGCCAGATACGCAGTATTTT. Translating it yields CASSPRTSGGPDTQYF.

In its sample, this clonotype was seen many times. The chain carries TRBV5-1 and TRBJ1-1, with 7 nucleotides matching TRBD1. The CDR3 length is 14 residues. V lost 4 bases to trimming and J lost 5 bases; unmatched junction nucleotides: 8. Germline V lookup: CDR1 SGHRS, CDR2 YFSETQ. CDR3 bases: TGCGCCAGCAGCCCAGGGACAGTGAGAACTGAAGCTTTCTTT. Amino acids: CASSPGTVRTEAFF.

This clonotype came up a few times. The chain combines TRBV20-1 with TRBJ1-1, with D hard to call. The V end was cut by 0 bases, the J end by 11 bases, with 16 bases between. Germline CDR1 and CDR2: DFQATT and SNEGSKA (reference sequence). The length of the CDR3 is 13 residues. The CDR3 spells CSARDKPSDGAFF. CDR3 in DNA: TGCAGTGCTAGAGATAAACCTAGCGATGGTGCTTTCTTT.

This rearrangement joins TRBV20-1 to TRBJ2-3; 11 bases agree with TRBD2. Germline trimming cut 3 bases from V and 2 bases from J; bases unmatched to any gene: 7. Germline loops: CDR1 DFQATT, CDR2 SNEGSKA (reference sequence). The CDR3 spans 16 residues. CDR3 sequence reads: CSARELAGGFTDTQYF. Here the CDR3 DNA reads TGCAGTGCTAGGGAGCTAGCGGGAGGCTTCACAGATACGCAGTATTTT.

V usage is TRBV20-1 and J usage is TRBJ1-1; 10 positions match TRBD1. The CDR3 runs 15 residues. Germline CDR1 DFQATT, CDR2 SNEGSKA (reference sequence). J gave up 4 bases and V 5 bases, and 10 bases lay outside the gene matches. DNA of the CDR3: TGCAGTGCTCCGGACAGGGGGGTTTCTATCACTGAAGCTTTCTTT. Its translation is CSAPDRGVSITEAFF.

Only a few counts were recorded for this clonotype. The chain carries TRBV13 and TRBJ2-7, with D tentatively TRBD1 (5 bases). The germline V and J ends were trimmed by 2 bases and 3 bases, with 8 bases remaining between them. The CDR3 spans 13 residues. Germline V gene sequence: CDR1 PRHDT, CDR2 FYEKMQ (reference sequence). This CDR3 reads CASSLWQGYEQYF. The CDR3 DNA reads TGTGCCAGCAGCTTATGGCAGGGCTACGAGCAGTACTTC. Full variable domain (outside the CDR3, taken from reference TRBV13 and TRBJ2-7): AAGVIQSPRHLIKEKRETATLKCYPIPRHDTVYWYQQGPGQDPQFLISFYEKMQSDKGSIPDRFSAQQFSDYHSELNMSSLELGDSALYFCASSLWQGYEQYFGPGTRLTVT.

The genes are TRBV2 and TRBJ2-5; 7 bases line up with TRBD2. The ends lost 7 bases at V and 7 bases at J; junction bases unmatched: 12. From germline, CDR1 is SNHLY and CDR2 FYNNEI. This CDR3 is 14 amino acids long. CDR3 region: CASKAGTTFGTQYF. Here the CDR3 DNA reads TGTGCCAGCAAGGCCGGGACTACCTTCGGGACCCAGTACTTC.

The chain links TRBV28 to TRBJ2-7; tentative D call: TRBD2 (6 bases). Trimming pared 5 bases from V and 2 bases from J, leaving 16 bases between. The CDR3 totals 15 residues. From germline, CDR1 is MDHEN and CDR2 SYDVKM. This CDR3 reads CASSRTGGITYEQYF. In nucleotides, the CDR3 is TGTGCCAGCAGTCGGACGGGCGGGATTACCTACGAGCAGTACTTC. Full variable domain (missing parts from reference TRBV28 and TRBJ2-7): DVKVTQSSRYLVKRTGEKVFLECVQDMDHENMFWYRQDPGLGLRLIYFSYDVKMKEKGDIPEGYSVSREKKERFSLILESASTNQTSMYLCASSRTGGITYEQYFGPGTRLTVT.

The rearrangement joins TRBV5-1 to TRBJ1-2; D is uncertain. Deletions cut 6 bases from V and 2 bases from J, with 17 bases between. CDR1 and CDR2 (germline): SGHRS, YFSETQ. CDR3 length: 15 residues. The CDR3 bases are TGCGCCAGCACCCCTCGGGCGGAAATAAACTATGGCTACACCTTC. Its translation is CASTPRAEINYGYTF. Drawing the rest from reference TRBV5-1 and TRBJ1-2, the complete variable domain is KAGVTQTPRYLIKTRGQQVTLSCSPISGHRSVSWYQQTPGQGLQFLFEYFSETQRNKGNFPGRFSGRQFSNSRSEMNVSTLELGDSALYLCASTPRAEINYGYTFGSGTRLTVV.

The chain has TRBV6-1 and TRBJ2-2; a possible D gene is TRBD2 (5 bases). Trimming stripped 10 bases from V and 5 bases from J, with 11 bases between. Looked up from germline, CDR1 is MNHNS and CDR2 is SASEGT. The CDR3 extends over 12 amino acids. The CDR3 bases are TGTGCCACCAAACTAGGAACCGGGGAGCTGTTTTTT. Its protein is CATKLGTGELFF.

V usage is TRBV6-5 and J usage is TRBJ2-5; no definite D call. V was cut by 1 base and J by 3 bases, with 9 bases left in between. The CDR3 runs to 14 residues. CDR1 MNHEY and CDR2 SVGAGI come from the germline V gene. Here the CDR3 reads CASSYFHSEETQYF. For the CDR3, the DNA is TGTGCCAGCAGTTACTTTCACAGCGAAGAGACCCAGTACTTC.